Below are 7 T cell receptor beta chains sequenced from a single sample in a study of post-analysis software for immune sequencing data. No antigens are known for them. Whole-study findings and limits: Controls had lower frequencies than patients of a few TRBV segments, which included TRBV5-6, TRBV5-1 and TRBV20-1.

Libraries were made from TCR beta cDNA, and they carried unique molecular identifiers. MiXCR, applied by TCRdb to the PCR reads, yields one record per CDR3 protein. The sample contains about 460,000 distinct CDR3 sequences, around 40% of which appear only once. Sequencing was performed on blood. These receptors were taken from a girl aged 10-17 years with multiple sclerosis.

The genes are TRBV7-9 and TRBJ2-5, with D possibly TRBD1 on 6 matching bases. Germline V gives CDR1 SEHNR, CDR2 FQNEAQ (reference sequence). The length of the CDR3 is 14 residues. Deletions cut 5 bases from V and 1 base from J, with 11 bases between. The CDR3 DNA is TGTGCCAGCAGCAGGGGACACATCCAAGAGACCCAGTACTTC. The encoded protein is CASSRGHIQETQYF.

The sample holds a few counts of this clonotype. The CDR3 coding sequence is TGTGCCAGCAGCCAAAGCTACACTAGCACAGATACGCAGTATTTT. Its protein product is CASSQSYTSTDTQYF. The V and J genes are TRBV7-6 and TRBJ2-3; no reliable D call. The ends were cut back, 5 bases at V and 0 bases at J, with 12 bases in the middle. This CDR3 spans 15 amino acids. The germline V gene has CDR1 SGHVS and CDR2 FNYEAQ.

The chain recombines TRBV29-1 with TRBJ1-1; D not resolved. CDR1 SQVTM and CDR2 ANQGSEA come from the germline V gene. V was trimmed by 4 bases and J by 11 bases, leaving 29 bases between them. The CDR3 is 16 residues long. The CDR3 region is CSVVGWETGPSVRAFF. The CDR3 bases are TGCAGCGTTGTTGGGTGGGAAACCGGACCGAGTGTTCGGGCTTTCTTT.

The V call is TRBV9, the J call TRBJ2-3, with D possibly matching TRBD2 (5 bases). Trimming removed 0 bases from V and 0 bases from J, with 14 bases in between. Germline-derived CDR1 and CDR2 are SGDLS and YYNGEE. The CDR3 is made up of 17 amino acids. The CDR3 nucleotides are TGTGCCAGCAGCGTAGCGGAAGCGGTAGGAAGCACAGATACGCAGTATTTT. It codes for CASSVAEAVGSTDTQYF.

This clonotype turned up a few times. The chain employs TRBV6-6 and TRBJ1-5; possible D gene TRBD1, 5 bases. The CDR3 runs 14 residues. V lost 3 bases and J 5 bases, leaving 11 bases between the germline ends. In germline, CDR1 is MNHNY, CDR2 SVGAGI (reference sequence). The DNA of the CDR3 is TGTGCCAGCAGTTATAGGGGAGGGGATCAGCCCCAGCATTTT. This encodes CASSYRGGDQPQHF.

The chain carries TRBV10-3 and TRBJ2-5; TRBD1 is a possible D gene (6 bases). The ends were cut back, 4 bases at V and 1 base at J, with 13 bases in the middle. Germline loops: CDR1 ENHRY, CDR2 SYGVKD. The CDR3 is 15 amino acids. The CDR3 nucleotides are TGTGCCATCAGTGCCACAGGGACGATCCAAGAGACCCAGTACTTC. Encoded protein: CAISATGTIQETQYF.

The chain carries TRBV10-2 and TRBJ2-7; weak D call: TRBD2 (6 bases). Germline V lookup: CDR1 WSHSY, CDR2 SAAADI. The ends were cut back, 5 bases at V and 2 bases at J, with 19 bases in the middle. This CDR3 comprises 16 residues. CDR3 DNA sequence: TGCGCCAGCAGTCCAACCCTGGCGGGAACCCCCTACGAGCAGTACTTC. Its protein product is CASSPTLAGTPYEQYF.